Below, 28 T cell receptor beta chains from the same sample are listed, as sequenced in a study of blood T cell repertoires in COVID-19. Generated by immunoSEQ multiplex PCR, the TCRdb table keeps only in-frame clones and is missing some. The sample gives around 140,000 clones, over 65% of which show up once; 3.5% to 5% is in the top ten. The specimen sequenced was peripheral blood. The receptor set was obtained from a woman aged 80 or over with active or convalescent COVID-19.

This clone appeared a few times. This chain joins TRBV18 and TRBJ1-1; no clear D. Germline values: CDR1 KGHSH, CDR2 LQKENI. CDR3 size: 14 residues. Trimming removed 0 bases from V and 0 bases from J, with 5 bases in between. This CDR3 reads CASSPPSVNTEAFF. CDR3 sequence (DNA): TGTGCCAGCTCACCACCTTCAGTGAACACTGAAGCTTTCTTT.

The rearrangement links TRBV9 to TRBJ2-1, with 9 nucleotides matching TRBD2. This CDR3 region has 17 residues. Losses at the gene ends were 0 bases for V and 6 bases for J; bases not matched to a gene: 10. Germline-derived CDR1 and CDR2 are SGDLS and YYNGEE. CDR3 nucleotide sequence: TGTGCCAGCAGCGTAGCTCTGGGTAGCGGGGGTGTCAATGAGCAGTTCTTC. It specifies CASSVALGSGGVNEQFF.

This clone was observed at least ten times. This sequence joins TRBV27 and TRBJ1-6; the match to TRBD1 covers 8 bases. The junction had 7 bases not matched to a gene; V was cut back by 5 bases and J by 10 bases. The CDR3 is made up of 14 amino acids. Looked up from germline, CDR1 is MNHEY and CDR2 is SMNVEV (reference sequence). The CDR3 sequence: CASSRRSGGSPLHF. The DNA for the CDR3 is TGTGCCAGCAGTCGGAGGTCAGGGGGCTCACCCCTCCACTTT.

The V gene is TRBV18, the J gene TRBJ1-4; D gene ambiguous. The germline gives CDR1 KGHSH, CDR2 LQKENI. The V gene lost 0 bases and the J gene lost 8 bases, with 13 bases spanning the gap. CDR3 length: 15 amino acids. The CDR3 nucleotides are TGTGCCAGCTCACCACCGTTGCGGGATTACGAAAAACTGTTTTTT. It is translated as CASSPPLRDYEKLFF.

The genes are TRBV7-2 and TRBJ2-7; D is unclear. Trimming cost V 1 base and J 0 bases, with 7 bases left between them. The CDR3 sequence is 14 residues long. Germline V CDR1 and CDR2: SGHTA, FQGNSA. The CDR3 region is CASSLGYSSYEQYF. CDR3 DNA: TGTGCCAGCAGCTTAGGTTACAGCTCCTACGAGCAGTACTTC.

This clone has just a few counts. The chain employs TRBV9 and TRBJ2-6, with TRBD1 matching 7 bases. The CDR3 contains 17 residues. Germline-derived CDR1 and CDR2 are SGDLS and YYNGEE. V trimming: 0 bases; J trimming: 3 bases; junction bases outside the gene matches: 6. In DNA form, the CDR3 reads TGTGCCAGCAGCGTAGCCCAGACAGGGCTTGGGGCCAACGTCCTGACTTTC. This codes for CASSVAQTGLGANVLTF.

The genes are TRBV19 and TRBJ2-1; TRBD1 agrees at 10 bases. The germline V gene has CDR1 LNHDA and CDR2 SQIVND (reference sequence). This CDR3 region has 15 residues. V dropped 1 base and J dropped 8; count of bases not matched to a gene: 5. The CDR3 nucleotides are TGTGCCAGTAGTATAGGGGGGACAGGGGTCGATGAGCAGTTCTTC. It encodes CASSIGGTGVDEQFF.

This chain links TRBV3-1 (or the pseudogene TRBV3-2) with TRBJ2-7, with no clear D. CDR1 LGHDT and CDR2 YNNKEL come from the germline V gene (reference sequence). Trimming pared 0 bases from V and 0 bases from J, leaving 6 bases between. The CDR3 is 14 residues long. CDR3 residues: CASSQDFYSYEQYF. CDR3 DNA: TGTGCCAGCAGCCAAGATTTCTACTCCTACGAGCAGTACTTC.

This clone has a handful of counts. The CDR3 DNA follows: TGTGCCAGCAGCTTAGCCGGGACAGGTGGCACTGAAGCTTTCTTT. Protein sequence: CASSLAGTGGTEAFF. This sequence joins TRBV7-2 and TRBJ1-1; 8 bases are a match to TRBD1. Losses at the gene ends were 0 bases for V and 4 bases for J; bases not matched to a gene: 4. Germline V gene lookup returns CDR1 SGHTA and CDR2 FQGNSA. CDR3 length equals 15 residues.

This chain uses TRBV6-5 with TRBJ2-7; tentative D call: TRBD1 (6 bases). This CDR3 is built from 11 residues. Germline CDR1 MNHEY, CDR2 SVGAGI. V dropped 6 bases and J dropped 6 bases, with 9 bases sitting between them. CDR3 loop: CASRQGGEQYF. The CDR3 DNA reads TGTGCCAGCAGACAGGGTGGCGAGCAGTACTTC.

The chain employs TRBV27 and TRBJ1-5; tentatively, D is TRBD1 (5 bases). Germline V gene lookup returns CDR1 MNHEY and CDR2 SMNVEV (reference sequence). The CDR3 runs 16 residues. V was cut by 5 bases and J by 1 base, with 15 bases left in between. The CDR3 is CASSLGRPGSNQPQHF. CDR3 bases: TGTGCCAGCAGTCTTGGACGGCCAGGGAGCAATCAGCCCCAGCATTTT.

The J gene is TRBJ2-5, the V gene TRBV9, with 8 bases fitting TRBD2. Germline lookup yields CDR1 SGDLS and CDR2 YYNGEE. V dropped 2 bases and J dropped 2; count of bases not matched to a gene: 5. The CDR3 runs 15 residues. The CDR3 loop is CASSVSGGGQETQYF. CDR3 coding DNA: TGTGCCAGCAGCGTTTCCGGGGGGGGTCAAGAGACCCAGTACTTC.

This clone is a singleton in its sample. The chain's CDR3 is CASSLRTGRDYGYTF. Here the CDR3 DNA reads TGCGCCAGCAGCTTAAGGACAGGAAGAGACTATGGCTACACCTTC. The chain links TRBV5-1 to TRBJ1-2, with 7 bases aligning to TRBD1. CDR1 and CDR2 (germline): SGHRS, YFSETQ. The trim removed 2 bases at V and 3 bases at J, leaving 7 bases unmatched. The CDR3 loop spans 15 amino acids.

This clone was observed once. The CDR3 DNA reads TGTGCCAGCACCCTTGACAGTAATGAAAAACTGTTTTTT. This codes for CASTLDSNEKLFF. V is TRBV7-9 and J is TRBJ1-4, with D possibly TRBD1 on 5 matching bases. Germline V gene lookup returns CDR1 SEHNR and CDR2 FQNEAQ (reference sequence). This CDR3 comprises 13 residues. V was clipped by 7 bases and J by 4 bases, with 10 bases between them. The variable domain in full, with the rest retrieved from reference TRBV7-9 and TRBJ1-4, is DTGVSQNPRHKITKRGQNVTFRCDPISEHNRLYWYRQTLGQGPEFLTYFQNEAQLEKSRLLSDRFSAERPKGSFSTLEIQRTEQGDSAMYLCASTLDSNEKLFFGSGTQLSVL.

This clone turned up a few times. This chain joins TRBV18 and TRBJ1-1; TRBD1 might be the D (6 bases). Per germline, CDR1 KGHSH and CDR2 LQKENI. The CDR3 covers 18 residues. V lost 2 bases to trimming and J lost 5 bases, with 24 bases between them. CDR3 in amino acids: CASSPASQGSTTSTEAFF. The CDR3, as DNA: TGTGCCAGCTCACCAGCCTCCCAGGGGTCTACAACATCAACTGAAGCTTTCTTT.

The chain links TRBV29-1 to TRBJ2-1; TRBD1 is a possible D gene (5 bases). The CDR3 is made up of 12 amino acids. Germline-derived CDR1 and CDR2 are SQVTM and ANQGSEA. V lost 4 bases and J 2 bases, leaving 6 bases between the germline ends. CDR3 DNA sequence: TGCAGCGTTGCAGGGACCTACAATGAGCAGTTCTTC. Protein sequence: CSVAGTYNEQFF.

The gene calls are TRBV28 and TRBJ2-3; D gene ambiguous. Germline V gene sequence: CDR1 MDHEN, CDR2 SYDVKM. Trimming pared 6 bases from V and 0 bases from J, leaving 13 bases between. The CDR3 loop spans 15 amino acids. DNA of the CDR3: TGTGCCAGCAGCAAAGCGATTCCTAGCACAGATACGCAGTATTTT. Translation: CASSKAIPSTDTQYF.

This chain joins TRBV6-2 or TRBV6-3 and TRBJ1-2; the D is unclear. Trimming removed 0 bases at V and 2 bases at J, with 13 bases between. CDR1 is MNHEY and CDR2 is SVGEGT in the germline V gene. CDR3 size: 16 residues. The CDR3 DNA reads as TGTGCCAGCAGTTACTCGAGTGCCGCGAAAAACTATGGCTACACCTTC. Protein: CASSYSSAAKNYGYTF.

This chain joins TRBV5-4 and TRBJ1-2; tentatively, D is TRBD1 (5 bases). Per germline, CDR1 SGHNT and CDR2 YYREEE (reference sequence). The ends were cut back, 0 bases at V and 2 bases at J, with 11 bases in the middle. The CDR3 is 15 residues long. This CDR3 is CASSLGGTGNYGYTF. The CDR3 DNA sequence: TGTGCCAGCAGCTTGGGGGGAACAGGCAACTATGGCTACACCTTC. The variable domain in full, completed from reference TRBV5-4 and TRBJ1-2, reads ETGVTQSPTHLIKTRGQQVTLRCSSQSGHNTVSWYQQALGQGPQFIFQYYREEENGRGNFPPRFSGLQFPNYSSELNVNALELDDSALYLCASSLGGTGNYGYTFGSGTRLTVV.

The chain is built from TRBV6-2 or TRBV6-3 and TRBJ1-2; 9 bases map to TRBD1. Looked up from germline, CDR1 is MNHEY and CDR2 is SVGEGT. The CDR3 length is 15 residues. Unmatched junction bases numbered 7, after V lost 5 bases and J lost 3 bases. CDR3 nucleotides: TGTGCCAGCAGTCGGGGCGGGACAGGGTACTATGGCTACACCTTC. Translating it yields CASSRGGTGYYGYTF.

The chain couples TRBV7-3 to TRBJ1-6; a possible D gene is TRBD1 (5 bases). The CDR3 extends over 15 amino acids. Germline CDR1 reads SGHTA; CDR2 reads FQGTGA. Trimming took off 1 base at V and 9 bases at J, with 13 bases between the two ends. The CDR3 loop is CASSLKGALSSPLHF. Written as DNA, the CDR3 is TGTGCCAGCAGCTTAAAAGGGGCCCTTAGTTCACCCCTCCACTTT.

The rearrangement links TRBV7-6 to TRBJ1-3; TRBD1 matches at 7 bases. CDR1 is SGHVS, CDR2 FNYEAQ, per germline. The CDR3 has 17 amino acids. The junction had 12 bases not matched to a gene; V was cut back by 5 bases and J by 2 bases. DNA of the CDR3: TGTGCCAGCAGCACACGGACAGGCGGGGGGCCTGGAAACACCATATATTTT. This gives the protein CASSTRTGGGPGNTIYF.

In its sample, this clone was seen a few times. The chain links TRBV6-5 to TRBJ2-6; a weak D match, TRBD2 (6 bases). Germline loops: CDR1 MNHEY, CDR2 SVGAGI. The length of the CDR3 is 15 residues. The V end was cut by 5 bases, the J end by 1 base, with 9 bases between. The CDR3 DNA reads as TGTGCCAGCAGTCACGGAGGGTCTGGGGCCAACGTCCTGACTTTC. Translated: CASSHGGSGANVLTF.

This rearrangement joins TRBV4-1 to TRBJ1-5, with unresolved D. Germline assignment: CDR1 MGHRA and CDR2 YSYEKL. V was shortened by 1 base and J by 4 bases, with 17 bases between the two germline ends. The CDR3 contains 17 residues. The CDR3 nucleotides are TGCGCCAGCAGCCAAGGCTCTGGGCGCCCCTCTAATCAGCCCCAGCATTTT. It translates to CASSQGSGRPSNQPQHF.

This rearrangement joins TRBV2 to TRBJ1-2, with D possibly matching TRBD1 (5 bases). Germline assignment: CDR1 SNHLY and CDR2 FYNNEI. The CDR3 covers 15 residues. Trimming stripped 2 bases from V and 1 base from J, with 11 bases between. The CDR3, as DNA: TGTGCCAGCAGTGAATTTGGGGCGATTAACTATGGCTACACCTTC. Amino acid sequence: CASSEFGAINYGYTF.

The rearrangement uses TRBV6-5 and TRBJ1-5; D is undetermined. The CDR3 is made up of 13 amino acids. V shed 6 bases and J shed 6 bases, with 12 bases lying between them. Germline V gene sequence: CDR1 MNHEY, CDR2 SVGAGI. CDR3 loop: CASSRSVSQPQHF. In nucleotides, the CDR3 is TGTGCCAGCAGCCGGAGCGTTAGTCAGCCCCAGCATTTT.

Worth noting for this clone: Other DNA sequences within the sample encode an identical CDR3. CDR3 sequence reads: CASSLAGDTEAFF. In nucleotides, the CDR3 is TGCGCCAGCAGCCTAGCAGGGGATACTGAAGCTTTCTTT. The chain joins TRBV5-1 to TRBJ1-1, with D possibly being TRBD1 (6 bases). Germline CDR1 reads SGHRS; CDR2 reads YFSETQ. The V gene lost 4 bases and the J gene lost 5 bases, with 12 bases spanning the gap. This CDR3 spans 13 amino acids.

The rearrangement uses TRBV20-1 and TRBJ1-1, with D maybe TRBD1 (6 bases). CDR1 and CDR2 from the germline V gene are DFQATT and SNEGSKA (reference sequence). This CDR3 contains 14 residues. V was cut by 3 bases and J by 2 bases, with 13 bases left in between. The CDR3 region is CSASLGTPNTEAFF. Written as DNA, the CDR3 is TGCAGTGCTAGTCTCGGGACACCTAACACTGAAGCTTTCTTT.